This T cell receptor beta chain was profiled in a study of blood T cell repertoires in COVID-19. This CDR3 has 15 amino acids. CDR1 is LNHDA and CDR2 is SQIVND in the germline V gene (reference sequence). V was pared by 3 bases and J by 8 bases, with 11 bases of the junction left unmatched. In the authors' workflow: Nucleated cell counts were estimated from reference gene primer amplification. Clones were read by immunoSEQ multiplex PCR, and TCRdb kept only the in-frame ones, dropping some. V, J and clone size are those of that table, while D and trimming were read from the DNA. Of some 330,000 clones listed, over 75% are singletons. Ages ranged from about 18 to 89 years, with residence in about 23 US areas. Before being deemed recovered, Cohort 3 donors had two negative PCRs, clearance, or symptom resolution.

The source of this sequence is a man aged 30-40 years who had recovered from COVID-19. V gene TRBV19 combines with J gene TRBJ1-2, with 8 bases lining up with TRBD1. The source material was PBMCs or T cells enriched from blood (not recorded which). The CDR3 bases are TGTGCCAGTAGTATCTTGGACAGGGCGGGTAGAGGCTACACCTTC. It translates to CASSILDRAGRGYTF. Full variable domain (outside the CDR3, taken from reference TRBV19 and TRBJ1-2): DGGITQSPKYLFRKEGQNVTLSCEQNLNHDAMYWYRQDPGQGLRLIYYSQIVNDFQKGDIAEGYSVSREKKESFPLTVTSAQKNPTAFYLCASSILDRAGRGYTFGSGTRLTVV.